This TCR beta chain was captured by sequencing in a study of early T cells in non-severe SARS-CoV-2 infection. Study at large: The authors sequenced bulk RNA from unsorted whole blood, leaving chains unpaired.

This clonotype has a count of ten or more. What it binds is unknown. Whole-study results and caveats: A preference for anti-spike CD8 responses marked VDJdb matching, which missed private and CD4 specificities.

CDR1 is SGHTS and CDR2 is YDEGEE in the germline V gene. The CDR3 loop spans 13 amino acids. V was pared by 6 bases and J by 1 base, with 10 bases between. TCRdb re-called the 5' RACE reads through MiXCR, storing one row per CDR3 protein. The sample includes 66,000 or so distinct CDR3 sequences, roughly 13% of them seen just once. The chain has TRBV5-8 and TRBJ1-1, with D unclear. This TCR was sampled from an adult who was a healthcare worker with PCR-confirmed SARS-CoV-2 infection or an uninfected control (not recorded which). Sequencing used whole blood. The CDR3 is CASIGDRNTEAFF. The CDR3 DNA reads as TGTGCCAGCATCGGGGATCGGAACACTGAAGCTTTCTTT.